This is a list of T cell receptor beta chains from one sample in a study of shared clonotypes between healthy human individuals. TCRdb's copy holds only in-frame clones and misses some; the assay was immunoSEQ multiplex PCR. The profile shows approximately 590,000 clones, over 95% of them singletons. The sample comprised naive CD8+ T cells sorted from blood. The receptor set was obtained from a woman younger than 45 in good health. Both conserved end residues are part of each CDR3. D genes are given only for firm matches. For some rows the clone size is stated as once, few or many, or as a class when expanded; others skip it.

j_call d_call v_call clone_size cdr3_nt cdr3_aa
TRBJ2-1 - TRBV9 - TGTGCCAGCAGCGGTGACCCGGACAGCCCCCGGAGCAATGAGCAGTTCTTC CASSGDPDSPRSNEQFF
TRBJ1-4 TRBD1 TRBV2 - TGTGCCAGCAGTGAGGACAGGTTTAGTAATGAAAAACTGTTTTTT CASSEDRFSNEKLFF
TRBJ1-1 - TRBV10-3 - TGTGCCATCAGTGACGCAACTTATCTGGACACTGAAGCTTTCTTT CAISDATYLDTEAFF
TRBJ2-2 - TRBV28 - TGTGCCAGCAGTTGGAGACGTGGGGAGCTGTTTTTT CASSWRRGELFF
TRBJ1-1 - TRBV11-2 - TGTGCCAGCAGCTTAGTAGGCAGAAACACTGAAGCTTTCTTT CASSLVGRNTEAFF
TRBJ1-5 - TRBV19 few TGTGCCAGTAGGACGGGAGATCAGCCCCAGCATTTT CASRTGDQPQHF
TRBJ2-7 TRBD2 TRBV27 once TGTGCCAGCAGTTTTAGGTGGGAGGGCTACGAGCAGTACTTC CASSFRWEGYEQYF
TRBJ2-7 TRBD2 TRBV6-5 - TGTGCCAGCAGTAGGACTAGCGGGTCCTACGAGCAGTACTTC CASSRTSGSYEQYF
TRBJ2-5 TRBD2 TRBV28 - TGTGCCAGCAGCCAACTAGCGGAGGCGACCCAGTACTTC CASSQLAEATQYF
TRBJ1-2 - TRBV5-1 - TGCGCCAGCAGCTTGGATGGCGGGGACCCCGGCAACACCTTC CASSLDGGDPGNTF
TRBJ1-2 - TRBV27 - TGTGCCAGCAGTTTGCGGCAGAACTATGGCTACACCTTC CASSLRQNYGYTF
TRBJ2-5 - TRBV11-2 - TGTGCCAGCAGCTTATGGGGGGCGTCAAGCCAAGAGACCCAGTACTTC CASSLWGASSQETQYF
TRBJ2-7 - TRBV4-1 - TGCGCCAGCAGCGAGGGATATTACGAGCAGTACTTC CASSEGYYEQYF
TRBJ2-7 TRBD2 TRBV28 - TGTGCCAGCAGTTTGCCTAGCGGGAGAGTGATCGAGCAGTACTTC CASSLPSGRVIEQYF
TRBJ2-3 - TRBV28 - TGTGCCAGCAGCTCTGACTCAGATACGCAGTATTTT CASSSDSDTQYF
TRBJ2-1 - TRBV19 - TGTGCCAGTTCATGGGGTCTTGAGCAGTTCTTC CASSWGLEQFF
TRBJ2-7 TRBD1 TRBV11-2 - TGTGCCAGCAGCTTATTTCAATACGGCAGGGGGCTCGGAGAGCAGTACTTC CASSLFQYGRGLGEQYF
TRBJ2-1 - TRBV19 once TGTGCCAGTAATTGGGACCTAAGTTCCCACAATGAGCAGTTCTTC CASNWDLSSHNEQFF
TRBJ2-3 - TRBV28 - TGTGCCACGGGGCTTGGAGATACGCAGTATTTT CATGLGDTQYF
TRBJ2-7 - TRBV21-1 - TGTGCCAGCAGCAATGCGGGACAGGGGTGCGAGCAGTACTTC CASSNAGQGCEQYF
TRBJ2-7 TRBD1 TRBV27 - TGTGCCAGCAGTACCGGGACAGATGGACCCGAGCAGTACTTC CASSTGTDGPEQYF
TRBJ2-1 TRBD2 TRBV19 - TGTGCCAGTGAACCCGGGGGAGGGAACAATGAGCAGTTCTTC CASEPGGGNNEQFF
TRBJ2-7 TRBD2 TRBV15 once TGTGCCACCAGCAGAGACCAGCGGGAGGGCCCCTACGAGCAGTACTTC CATSRDQREGPYEQYF